Each of the 3 T cell receptor beta chains below was sequenced from the same sample in a study of shared clonotypes between healthy human individuals (dated by TCRdb to the early 2020s). The method was the immunoSEQ multiplex PCR assay. TCRdb re-hosts the immuneACCESS table, in-frame sequences only. Its copies lack some clones; in the studies checked, an unresolved V gene accounts for under half of them, and the cause for the rest is not known. The sample yields around 1.9 million clones; about 93% were counted once. The ten top clones hold around 1.7% of the sample. CD8 naive samples consisted of CD45RO-negative cells that were positively selected for CCR7, yielding a CD45RA+CCR7+ population without TemRA cells. Input material: naive CD8+ T cells from PBMCs. What the cell subset or site label conveys for this sample: CD45RA+CCR7+. The source is a man between 18 and 29 years old in good health. Some clones in this sample may be carry-over from other donors' samples.

The chain employs TRBV7-7 and TRBJ2-1, with 10 bases aligning to TRBD2. CDR1 is SSHAT, CDR2 FNYEAQ, per germline (reference sequence). V was clipped by 3 bases and J by 6 bases; unmatched bases: 5. The CDR3 extends over 15 amino acids. CDR3 coding DNA: TGTGCCAGCAGCTTCCTAGCGGGAGATCTCAATGAGCAGTTCTTC. Residues: CASSFLAGDLNEQFF.

The rearrangement links TRBV19 to TRBJ2-2; TRBD2 aligns across 15 bases. V lost 6 bases, J lost 4 bases, and 9 bases stayed unmatched. There are 18 residues in the CDR3. The germline gives CDR1 LNHDA, CDR2 SQIVND (reference sequence). The CDR3 DNA reads TGTGCCAGTAGCTGGACTAGCGGGAGGGCCCTCGGCACCGGGGAGCTGTTTTTT. It encodes CASSWTSGRALGTGELFF.

The gene calls are TRBV9 and TRBJ2-1, with D perhaps assigned TRBD1 or TRBD2 (5 bases each). The V gene lost 4 bases and the J gene lost 13 bases, with 18 bases spanning the gap. Germline loops: CDR1 SGDLS, CDR2 YYNGEE. The CDR3 consists of 13 residues. The CDR3 loop reads CASSSRSGTVQFF. Written as DNA, the CDR3 is TGTGCCAGCAGCTCCCGAAGTGGGACGGTACAGTTCTTC.